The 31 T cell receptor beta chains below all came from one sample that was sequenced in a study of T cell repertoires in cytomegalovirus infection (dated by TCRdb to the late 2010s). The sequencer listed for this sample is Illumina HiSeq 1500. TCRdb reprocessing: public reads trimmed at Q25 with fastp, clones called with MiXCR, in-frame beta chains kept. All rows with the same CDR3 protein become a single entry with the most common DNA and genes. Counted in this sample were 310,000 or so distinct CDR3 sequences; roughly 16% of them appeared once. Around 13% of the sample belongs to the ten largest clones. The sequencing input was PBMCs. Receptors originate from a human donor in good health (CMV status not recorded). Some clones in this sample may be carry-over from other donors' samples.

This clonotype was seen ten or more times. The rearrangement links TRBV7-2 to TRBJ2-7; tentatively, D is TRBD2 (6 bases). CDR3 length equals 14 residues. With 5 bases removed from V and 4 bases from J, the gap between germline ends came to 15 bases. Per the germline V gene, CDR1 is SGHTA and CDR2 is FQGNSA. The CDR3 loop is CASSHLGGAYEQYF. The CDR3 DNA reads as TGTGCCAGCAGCCATCTGGGAGGCGCGTACGAGCAGTACTTC. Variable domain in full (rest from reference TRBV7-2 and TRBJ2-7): GAGVSQSPSNKVTEKGKDVELRCDPISGHTALYWYRQSLGQGLEFLIYFQGNSAPDKSGLPSDRFSAERTGGSVSTLTIQRTQQEDSAVYLCASSHLGGAYEQYFGPGTRLTVT.

CDR3 loop: CASSRPGTGIYGYTF. CDR3 nucleotides: TGTGCCAGCAGCCGCCCGGGGACAGGGATCTATGGCTACACCTTC. V usage is TRBV7-2 and J usage is TRBJ1-2, with 9 bases aligning to TRBD1. V shed 5 bases, J shed 4 bases, and the junction held 8 bases outside the gene matches. This CDR3 is built from 15 residues. Germline V CDR1 and CDR2: SGHTA, FQGNSA.

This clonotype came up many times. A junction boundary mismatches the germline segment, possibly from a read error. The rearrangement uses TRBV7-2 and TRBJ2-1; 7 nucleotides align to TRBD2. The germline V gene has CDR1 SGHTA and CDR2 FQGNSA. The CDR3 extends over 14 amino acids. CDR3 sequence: CASSPFSEQRGASF. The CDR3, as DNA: TGTGCCAGCAGCCCCTTTTCAGAACAGCGGGGAGCCTCCTTC.

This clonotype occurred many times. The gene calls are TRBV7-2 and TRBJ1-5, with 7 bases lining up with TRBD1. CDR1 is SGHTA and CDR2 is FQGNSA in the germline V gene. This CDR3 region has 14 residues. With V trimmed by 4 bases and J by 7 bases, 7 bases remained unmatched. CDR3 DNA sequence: TGTGCCAGCAGCTCAGACAGGGTAGGACAGCCCCAGCATTTT. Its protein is CASSSDRVGQPQHF.

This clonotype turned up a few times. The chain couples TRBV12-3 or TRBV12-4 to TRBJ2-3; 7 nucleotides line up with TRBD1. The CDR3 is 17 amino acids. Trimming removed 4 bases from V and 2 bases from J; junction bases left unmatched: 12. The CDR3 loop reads CASSYWGTVILTDTQYF. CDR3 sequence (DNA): TGTGCCAGCAGTTATTGGGGGACAGTTATTCTCACAGATACGCAGTATTTT.

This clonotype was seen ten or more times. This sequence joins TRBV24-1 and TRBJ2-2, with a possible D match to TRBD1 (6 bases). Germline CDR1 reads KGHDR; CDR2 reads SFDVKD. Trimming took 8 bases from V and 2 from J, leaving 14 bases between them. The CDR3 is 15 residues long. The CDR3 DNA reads TGTGCCACCATGGCGGCAGGGGAAAACACCGGGGAGCTGTTTTTT. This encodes CATMAAGENTGELFF.

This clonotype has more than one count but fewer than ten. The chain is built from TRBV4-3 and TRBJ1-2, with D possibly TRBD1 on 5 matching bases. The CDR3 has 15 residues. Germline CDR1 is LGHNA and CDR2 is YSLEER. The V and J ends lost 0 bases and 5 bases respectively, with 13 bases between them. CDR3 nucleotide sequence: TGCGCCAGCAGCCAAGATGCTAGCGGGGGGTATGGCTACACCTTC. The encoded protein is CASSQDASGGYGYTF.

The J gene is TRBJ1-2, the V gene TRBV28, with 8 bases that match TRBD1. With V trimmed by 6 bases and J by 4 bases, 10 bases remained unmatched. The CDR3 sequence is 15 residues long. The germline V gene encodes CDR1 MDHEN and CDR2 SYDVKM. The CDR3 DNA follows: TGTGCCAGCAGCCCCCAGGGGGCCGTAGTCTATGGCTACACCTTC. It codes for CASSPQGAVVYGYTF.

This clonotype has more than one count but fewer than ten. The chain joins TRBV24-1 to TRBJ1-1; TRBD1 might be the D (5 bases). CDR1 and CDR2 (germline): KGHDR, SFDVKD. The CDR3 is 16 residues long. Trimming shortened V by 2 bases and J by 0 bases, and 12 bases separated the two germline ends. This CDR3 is CATSDYLSGLNTEAFF. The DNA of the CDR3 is TGTGCCACCAGTGATTACCTTTCGGGGCTGAACACTGAAGCTTTCTTT.

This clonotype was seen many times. CDR3 nucleotides: TGTGCCAGCAGTTTGACTGGTCGAGGCACTGAAGCTTTCTTT. Translated: CASSLTGRGTEAFF. This chain links TRBV12-3 or TRBV12-4 with TRBJ1-1; D is undetermined. V was clipped by 3 bases and J by 4 bases, with 12 bases between them. This CDR3 spans 14 amino acids.

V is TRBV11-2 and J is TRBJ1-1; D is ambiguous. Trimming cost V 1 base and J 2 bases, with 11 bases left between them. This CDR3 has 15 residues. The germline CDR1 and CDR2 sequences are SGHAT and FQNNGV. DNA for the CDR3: TGTGCCAGCAGCTTAGGAGGTTACGGTAACACTGAAGCTTTCTTT. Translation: CASSLGGYGNTEAFF.

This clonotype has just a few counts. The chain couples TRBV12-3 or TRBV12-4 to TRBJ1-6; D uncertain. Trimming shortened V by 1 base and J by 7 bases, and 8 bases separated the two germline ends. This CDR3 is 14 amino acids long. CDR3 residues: CASSLGWRNSPLHF. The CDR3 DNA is TGTGCCAGCAGTTTAGGGTGGCGGAATTCACCCCTCCACTTT.

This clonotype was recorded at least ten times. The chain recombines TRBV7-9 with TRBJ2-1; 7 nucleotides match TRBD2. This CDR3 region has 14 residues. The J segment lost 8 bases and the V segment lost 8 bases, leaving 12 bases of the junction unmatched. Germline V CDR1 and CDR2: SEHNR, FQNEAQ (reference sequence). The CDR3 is CASQAGLQVDEQFF. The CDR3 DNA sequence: TGTGCCAGCCAGGCGGGACTACAGGTAGATGAGCAGTTCTTC.

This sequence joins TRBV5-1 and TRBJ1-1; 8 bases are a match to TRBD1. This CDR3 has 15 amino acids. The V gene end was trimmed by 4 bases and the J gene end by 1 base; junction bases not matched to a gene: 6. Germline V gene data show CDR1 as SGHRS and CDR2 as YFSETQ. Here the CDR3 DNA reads TGCGCCAGCAGCCCGATCGGACAGGGGAACACTGAAGCTTTCTTT. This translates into CASSPIGQGNTEAFF.

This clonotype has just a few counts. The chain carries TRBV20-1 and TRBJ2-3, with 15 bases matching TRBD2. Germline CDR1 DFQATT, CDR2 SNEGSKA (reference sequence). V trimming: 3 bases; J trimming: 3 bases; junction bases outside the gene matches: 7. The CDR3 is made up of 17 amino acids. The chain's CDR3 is CSASSFGTSGGTDTQYF. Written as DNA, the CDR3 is TGCAGTGCTAGTAGTTTTGGGACTAGCGGGGGGACAGATACGCAGTATTTT.

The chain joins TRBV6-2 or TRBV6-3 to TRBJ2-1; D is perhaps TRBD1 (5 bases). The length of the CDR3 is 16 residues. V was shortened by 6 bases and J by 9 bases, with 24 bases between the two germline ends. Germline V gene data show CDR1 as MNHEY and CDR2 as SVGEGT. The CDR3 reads CASSLTPPAGFGEQFF. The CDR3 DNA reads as TGTGCCAGCAGCCTGACACCCCCGGCAGGGTTTGGTGAGCAGTTCTTC.

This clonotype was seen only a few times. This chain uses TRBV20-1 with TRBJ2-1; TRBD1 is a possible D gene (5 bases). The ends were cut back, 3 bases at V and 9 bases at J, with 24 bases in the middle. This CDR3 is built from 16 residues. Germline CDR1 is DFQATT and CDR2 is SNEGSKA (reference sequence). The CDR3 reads CSARRARGPPRVEQFF. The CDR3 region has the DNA TGCAGTGCTAGGCGCGCAAGGGGTCCCCCAAGGGTTGAGCAGTTCTTC.

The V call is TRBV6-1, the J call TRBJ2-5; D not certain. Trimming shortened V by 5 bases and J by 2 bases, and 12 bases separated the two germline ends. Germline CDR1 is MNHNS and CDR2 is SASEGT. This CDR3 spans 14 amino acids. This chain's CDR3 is CASSYGGMQETQYF. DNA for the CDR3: TGTGCCAGCAGTTACGGCGGCATGCAAGAGACCCAGTACTTC.

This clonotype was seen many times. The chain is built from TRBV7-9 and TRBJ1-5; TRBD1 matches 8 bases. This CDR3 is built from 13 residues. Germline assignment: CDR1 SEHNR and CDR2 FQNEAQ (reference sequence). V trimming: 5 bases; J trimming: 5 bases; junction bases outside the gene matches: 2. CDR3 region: CASSTQGDQPQHF. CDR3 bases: TGTGCCAGCAGCACACAGGGGGATCAGCCCCAGCATTTT.

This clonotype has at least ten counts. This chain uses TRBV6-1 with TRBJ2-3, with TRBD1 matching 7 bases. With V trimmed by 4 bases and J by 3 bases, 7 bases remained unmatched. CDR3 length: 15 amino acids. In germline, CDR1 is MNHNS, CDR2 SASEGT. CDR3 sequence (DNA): TGTGCCAGCAGTGTACAGGGGCAGGGGACAGATACGCAGTATTTT. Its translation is CASSVQGQGTDTQYF.

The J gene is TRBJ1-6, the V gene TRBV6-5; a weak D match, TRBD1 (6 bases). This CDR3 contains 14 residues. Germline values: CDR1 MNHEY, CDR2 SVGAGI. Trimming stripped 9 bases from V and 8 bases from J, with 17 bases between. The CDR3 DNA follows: TGTGCCAGTGGGGGCACGGGGCAGGATTCACCCCTCCACTTT. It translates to CASGGTGQDSPLHF.

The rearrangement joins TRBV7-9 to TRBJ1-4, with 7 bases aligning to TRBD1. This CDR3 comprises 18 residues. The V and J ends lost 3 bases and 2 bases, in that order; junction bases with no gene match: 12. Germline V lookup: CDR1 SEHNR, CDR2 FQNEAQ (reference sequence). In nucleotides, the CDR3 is TGTGCCAGCAGCTTTAATACAGGGGAAAGTTGGACTAATGAAAAACTGTTTTTT. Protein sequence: CASSFNTGESWTNEKLFF. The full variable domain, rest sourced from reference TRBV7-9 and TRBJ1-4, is DTGVSQNPRHKITKRGQNVTFRCDPISEHNRLYWYRQTLGQGPEFLTYFQNEAQLEKSRLLSDRFSAERPKGSFSTLEIQRTEQGDSAMYLCASSFNTGESWTNEKLFFGSGTQLSVL.

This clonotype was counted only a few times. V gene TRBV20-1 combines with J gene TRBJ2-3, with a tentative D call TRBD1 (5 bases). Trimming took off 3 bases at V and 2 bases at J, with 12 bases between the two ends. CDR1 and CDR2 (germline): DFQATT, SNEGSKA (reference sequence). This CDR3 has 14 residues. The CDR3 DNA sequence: TGCAGTGCTAGGGTATGGGGCTACACAGATACGCAGTATTTT. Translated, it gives CSARVWGYTDTQYF.

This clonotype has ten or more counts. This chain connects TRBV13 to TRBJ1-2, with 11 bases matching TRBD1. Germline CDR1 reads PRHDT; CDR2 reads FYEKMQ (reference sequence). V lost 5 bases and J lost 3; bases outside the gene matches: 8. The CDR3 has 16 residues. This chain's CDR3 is CASSLGTGGYDYGYTF. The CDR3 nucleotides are TGTGCCAGCAGCCTGGGGACAGGGGGTTATGACTATGGCTACACCTTC. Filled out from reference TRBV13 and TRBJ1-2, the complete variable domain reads AAGVIQSPRHLIKEKRETATLKCYPIPRHDTVYWYQQGPGQDPQFLISFYEKMQSDKGSIPDRFSAQQFSDYHSELNMSSLELGDSALYFCASSLGTGGYDYGYTFGSGTRLTVV.

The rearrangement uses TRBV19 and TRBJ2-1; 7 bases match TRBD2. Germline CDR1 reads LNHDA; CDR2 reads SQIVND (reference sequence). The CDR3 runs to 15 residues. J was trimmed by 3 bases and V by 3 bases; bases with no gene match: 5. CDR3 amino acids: CASSIKRGDYNEQFF. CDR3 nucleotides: TGTGCCAGTAGTATTAAGCGGGGAGACTACAATGAGCAGTTCTTC.

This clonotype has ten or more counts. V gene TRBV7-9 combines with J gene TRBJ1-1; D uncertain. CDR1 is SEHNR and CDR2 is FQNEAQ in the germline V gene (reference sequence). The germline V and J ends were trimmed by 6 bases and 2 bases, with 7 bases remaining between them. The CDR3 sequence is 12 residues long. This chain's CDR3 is CASRQTNTEAFF. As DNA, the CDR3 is TGTGCCAGCAGGCAAACAAACACTGAAGCTTTCTTT.

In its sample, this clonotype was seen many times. CDR3 nucleotide sequence: TGTGCCAGCTACACGCGGTATGGCTACACCTTC. Encoded protein: CASYTRYGYTF. The chain combines TRBV28 with TRBJ1-2; D call uncertain. CDR3 size: 11 residues. The V gene's germline CDR1 is MDHEN and CDR2 SYDVKM. V lost 8 bases and J 5 bases, leaving 9 bases between the germline ends.

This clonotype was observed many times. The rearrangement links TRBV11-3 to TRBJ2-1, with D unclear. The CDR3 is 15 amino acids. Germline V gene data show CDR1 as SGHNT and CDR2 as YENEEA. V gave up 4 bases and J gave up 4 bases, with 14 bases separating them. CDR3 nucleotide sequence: TGTGCCAGCAGCTCCGACCTAACAACATACAATGAGCAGTTCTTC. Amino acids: CASSSDLTTYNEQFF.

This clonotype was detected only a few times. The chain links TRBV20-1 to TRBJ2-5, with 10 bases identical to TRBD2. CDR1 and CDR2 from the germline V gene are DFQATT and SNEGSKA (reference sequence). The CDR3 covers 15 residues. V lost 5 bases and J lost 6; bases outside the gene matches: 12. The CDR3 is CSAEGLAGVIKTQYF. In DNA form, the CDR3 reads TGCAGTGCTGAGGGGCTAGCGGGGGTGATAAAGACCCAGTACTTC.

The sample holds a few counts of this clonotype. The CDR3, as DNA: TGTGCCAGCAGTTACTACGGGGGACCCACAGATACGCAGTATTTT. Its translation: CASSYYGGPTDTQYF. The chain combines TRBV6-5 with TRBJ2-3; TRBD2 is a possible D gene (6 bases). Germline V lookup: CDR1 MNHEY, CDR2 SVGAGI. The CDR3 runs 15 residues. V was clipped by 1 base and J by 2 bases, with 10 bases between them.

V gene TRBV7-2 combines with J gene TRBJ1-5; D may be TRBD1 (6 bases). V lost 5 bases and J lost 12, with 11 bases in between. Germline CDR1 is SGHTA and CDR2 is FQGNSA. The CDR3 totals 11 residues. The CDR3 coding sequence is TGTGCCAGCAGCACGGGACATCTCCAGCATTTT. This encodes CASSTGHLQHF.